These 32 T cell receptor beta chains were all obtained from the same sample, sequenced in a study of tumor and adjacent non-tumor tissue in lung cancer. RNA was extracted from bulk tissue without any cell sorting. The library came from three nested PCR rounds adapted from ARM-PCR protocols. MiXCR was run by TCRdb on the multiplex PCR reads, yielding one entry per CDR3 protein. The sample records more than 75,000 distinct CDR3 sequences, 55% to 70% being singletons. The specimen sequenced was lung tumor tissue. The receptors stem from a woman in her sixties or seventies with non-small cell lung cancer.

This clonotype has a count of ten or more. DNA for the CDR3: TGTGCCAGCAGTTTTCGGGGGCCCCGTTCCTACGAGCAGTACTTC. Translation: CASSFRGPRSYEQYF. The chain employs TRBV28 and TRBJ2-7; D possibly uses TRBD1 or TRBD2 (6 bases each). The germline V gene encodes CDR1 MDHEN and CDR2 SYDVKM. The CDR3 contains 15 residues. V lost 3 bases and J 1 base, leaving 13 bases between the germline ends.

Comments on this clonotype: One end of the junction does not line up with germline, which may come from a read error. The chain combines TRBV6-6 with TRBJ2-1, with D maybe TRBD1 (6 bases). Germline CDR1 is MNHNY and CDR2 is SVGAGI (reference sequence). The CDR3 is 17 amino acids. In DNA, the CDR3 is TGTGACAGCATCCCTCACCGGGACACAAGACAATACAATGAGCAGTTCTTC. Its translation is CDSIPHRDTRQYNEQFF.

With respect to this clonotype: This is likely a read error, given that the CDR3 carries no conserved phenylalanine or tryptophan at its end. The rearrangement joins TRBV10-2 to TRBJ2-7; D might be TRBD2 (5 bases). The CDR3 is 13 amino acids. The germline V and J ends were trimmed by 10 bases and 0 bases, with 13 bases remaining between them. The germline V gene encodes CDR1 WSHSY and CDR2 SAAADI. The CDR3 sequence: CATTSGSSYEQYS. CDR3 DNA: TGCGCCACCACTAGTGGAAGCTCCTACGAGCAGTACTCC.

Only a few counts were recorded for this clonotype. A read error may be the cause here, since a much bigger clone is one base away. The rearrangement joins TRBV30 to TRBJ2-2, with D possibly called TRBD1 or TRBD2 (5 bases each). This CDR3 is built from 11 residues. Per the germline V gene, CDR1 is GTSNPN and CDR2 is SVGIG (reference sequence). Written as DNA, the CDR3 is TGTGCCTGGAGTGGAGTGGGGGAGCTGCTTTTT. It translates to CAWSGVGELLF.

This clonotype showed up many times. The chain combines TRBV28 with TRBJ2-3; TRBD2 matches at 11 bases. Germline CDR1 reads MDHEN; CDR2 reads SYDVKM. J was trimmed by 0 bases and V by 4 bases; bases with no gene match: 6. This CDR3 has 17 amino acids. DNA for the CDR3: TGTGCCAGCAGTTCACCGGGACTAGCGGAAAGCACAGATACGCAGTATTTT. Translating it yields CASSSPGLAESTDTQYF.

About this clonotype: At one end, the junction sequence differs from germline, possibly due to a read error. CDR3 bases: TGTGCCGGCAAGGGAGGGCAGATTGAGCAGTTATTC. Amino acids: CAGKGGQIEQLF. This chain joins TRBV11-1 and TRBJ2-1, with 7 positions matching TRBD2. The CDR3 spans 12 residues. Germline CDR1 reads SGHAT; CDR2 reads FQDESV (reference sequence).

Concerning this clonotype itself: The junction departs from the called germline gene at one end, perhaps through a read error. This chain joins TRBV5-4 and TRBJ2-7; 10 positions agree with TRBD2. The CDR3 is 16 amino acids. Germline CDR1 reads SGHNT; CDR2 reads YYREEE (reference sequence). In DNA form, the CDR3 reads TGTGCCAGCAGCTTGGGGAGCGGGAGGGACACCTACGAGCAGTATTTC. Translated: CASSLGSGRDTYEQYF.

The rearrangement uses TRBV4-2 and TRBJ1-4, with D uncertain. Germline V gene sequence: CDR1 LGHNA, CDR2 YNFKEQ. The CDR3 runs to 18 residues. Trimming took off 1 base at V and 7 bases at J, with 22 bases between the two ends. The CDR3 nucleotides read TGTGCCAGCAGCCAAGTCAGGATCCGAACTGTGAGTGGTGAAAAACTGTTTTTT. It specifies CASSQVRIRTVSGEKLFF.

Concerning this clonotype itself: Because the CDR3 is missing its conserved closing phenylalanine or tryptophan, this is likely a read error. The CDR3 loop reads CSARDIRRGGNEQFI. In DNA form, the CDR3 reads TGCAGTGCTAGAGATATCCGCAGGGGGGGCAATGAGCAGTTCATC. The genes are TRBV20-1 and TRBJ2-1; D assignment may be TRBD1 or TRBD2 (7 bases each). Looked up from germline, CDR1 is DFQATT and CDR2 is SNEGSKA (reference sequence). The CDR3 runs 15 residues. V lost 0 bases to trimming and J lost 6 bases, with 15 bases between them.

As for this clonotype: Relative to the germline gene, one junction end is altered; a read error may explain this. This chain uses TRBV6-5 with TRBJ2-1; D unclear. Germline loops: CDR1 MNHEY, CDR2 SVGAGI. The CDR3 loop spans 15 amino acids. CDR3 bases: TGTGCCAGCAATTACGGCTTCAGTCTTAATAATGAGCAGTTCTTC. Residues: CASNYGFSLNNEQFF.

On this clonotype itself: At one end, the junction sequence differs from germline, possibly due to a read error. The chain has TRBV14 and TRBJ2-2, with TRBD2 matching 8 bases. The germline V gene encodes CDR1 SGHDN and CDR2 FVKESK. The CDR3 length is 16 residues. The CDR3 is CANSRPSGRGTGELFF. The CDR3 DNA sequence: TGTGCCAACAGCCGACCGAGCGGGAGAGGTACCGGGGAGCTGTTTTTT.

Of note for this clonotype: No conserved phenylalanine or tryptophan is present at the end of the CDR3, so a read error is the likely explanation. This chain joins TRBV6-1 and TRBJ2-3; the D is unclear. The germline V gene has CDR1 MNHNS and CDR2 SASEGT. This CDR3 is 15 amino acids long. The CDR3, as DNA: TGTGCCAGCAGTGAACCCACGGGTAGCACAGATACCCAGTATTGT. It encodes CASSEPTGSTDTQYC.

CDR3 nucleotides: TGCGCCAGCTGCTTGGCACCGGGACAGAGCTACGAGCAGTACGTC. This encodes CASCLAPGQSYEQYV. J is TRBJ2-7 and V is TRBV5-1; 7 nucleotides agree with TRBD1. CDR3 length equals 15 residues. The germline gives CDR1 SGHRS, CDR2 YFSETQ.

Remarks on this clonotype: The junction departs from the called germline gene at one end, perhaps through a read error. The chain is built from TRBV12-3 or TRBV12-4 and TRBJ1-4, with D maybe TRBD1 (5 bases). The CDR3 totals 14 residues. This chain's CDR3 is CASSPGGADEKLFF. The CDR3 coding sequence is TGTGCCAGCAGCCCCGGGGGTGCTGATGAAAAACTGTTTTTC.

A remark on this clonotype: Since the CDR3 does not end with the conserved phenylalanine or tryptophan, this likely comes from a read error. V gene TRBV11-3 combines with J gene TRBJ2-1; TRBD2 aligns across 10 bases. There are 15 residues in the CDR3. Germline V CDR1 and CDR2: SGHNT, YENEEA. CDR3 coding DNA: TGTACCAGCAGCTTAGATCTAGCGGGGGACAATGAGCAGTTCTTA. Encoded protein: CTSSLDLAGDNEQFL.

This clonotype was detected a few times. The rearrangement joins TRBV11-1 to TRBJ2-1; TRBD1 matches at 12 bases. The J segment lost 8 bases and the V segment lost 7 bases, leaving 6 bases of the junction unmatched. CDR3 length: 14 amino acids. Germline loops: CDR1 SGHAT, CDR2 FQDESV (reference sequence). In nucleotides, the CDR3 is TGTGCCAGCAACGGGGACAGGGGGCCTTATGAGCAGTTCTTC. Amino acid sequence: CASNGDRGPYEQFF.

With respect to this clonotype: Mismatch with germline at one junction end may stem from a read error. The chain uses TRBV10-3 and TRBJ1-2, with 8 bases that match TRBD1. CDR1 is ENHRY, CDR2 SYGVKD, per germline. The CDR3 is made up of 13 amino acids. The DNA of the CDR3 is TGTGCCATCAGTCCGGGACAGGACTATGGCTGCACATTT. Protein: CAISPGQDYGCTF.

As for this clonotype: At one end the junction does not follow the germline gene, possibly because of a read error. This chain connects TRBV29-1 to TRBJ2-3; TRBD2 matches 9 bases. The CDR3 is 14 amino acids. Per germline, CDR1 SQVTM and CDR2 ANQGSEA. This CDR3 reads CSSSGGRAEDTRYF. In DNA, the CDR3 is TGCAGCTCCTCCGGCGGGAGGGCGGAAGATACGCGGTACTTT.

This clonotype was seen repeatedly, ten times or more. The rearrangement links TRBV28 to TRBJ1-4; D possibly corresponds to TRBD1 (5 bases). Trimming took off 8 bases at V and 5 bases at J, with 18 bases between the two ends. The CDR3 contains 15 residues. Germline V gene lookup returns CDR1 MDHEN and CDR2 SYDVKM. The CDR3 spells CASFHQGDPNEKLFF. The CDR3 nucleotides are TGTGCCAGCTTTCATCAGGGAGACCCGAATGAAAAACTGTTTTTT.

The V and J genes are TRBV29-1 and TRBJ2-3; 13 bases are a match to TRBD2. The CDR3 covers 15 residues. Germline CDR1 is SQVTM and CDR2 is ANQGSEA. CDR3 bases: TGCAACGCTGCAGGACTAGCGGGAGTGTCAGATACGCAGTATTTT. Translated, it gives CNAAGLAGVSDTQYF.

Remarks on this clonotype: In this CDR3 the conserved last residue, phenylalanine or tryptophan, is missing, so a read error is likely. The chain has TRBV4-2 and TRBJ2-7; D unclear. Germline V gives CDR1 LGHNA, CDR2 YNFKEQ. The CDR3 runs 15 residues. V lost 4 bases and J 2 bases, leaving 15 bases between the germline ends. CDR3 coding DNA: TGTGCCAGCAGCCCCTTGAGACCGCAGCCCTACGAGCAGTACTCC. This gives the protein CASSPLRPQPYEQYS.

Details on this clonotype: The CDR3 does not close with the conserved phenylalanine or tryptophan, likely indicating a read error. The chain combines TRBV28 with TRBJ1-4; D unclear. Germline V CDR1 and CDR2: MDHEN, SYDVKM. The V gene lost 3 bases and the J gene lost 12 bases, with 23 bases spanning the gap. The CDR3 spans 16 residues. CDR3 nucleotides: TGTGCCAGCAGTTTTCTTACGGGCGGGGATGGGGAAGAACTGTTTTAT. It is translated as CASSFLTGGDGEELFY.

In the case of this clonotype: A read error is possible here, since a much larger clone lies one base away. The chain carries TRBV12-3 or TRBV12-4 and TRBJ1-1, with a possible D match to TRBD1 (6 bases). The CDR3 totals 13 residues. CDR3 coding DNA: TGTGTCAGCGGGAACCAGGGGCCTGGGGAAGCTTTCTTT. Its protein product is CVSGNQGPGEAFF.

A word on this clonotype: The junction departs from the called germline gene at one end, perhaps through a read error. The rearrangement joins TRBV29-1 to TRBJ2-5; D is unresolved. Looked up from germline, CDR1 is SQVTM and CDR2 is ANQGSEA. The CDR3 length is 11 residues. The CDR3 region is CGVPLVETQYF. The CDR3 DNA is TGTGGCGTCCCTCTCGTCGAGACCCAGTACTTC.

This clonotype was counted at least ten times. The chain links TRBV5-1 to TRBJ1-1; D uncertain. Germline loops: CDR1 SGHRS, CDR2 YFSETQ. V lost 8 bases to trimming and J lost 1 base, with 9 bases between them. This CDR3 has 12 residues. The CDR3 loop is CASGSRNTEAFF. DNA of the CDR3: TGCGCCAGTGGAAGTAGGAACACTGAAGCTTTCTTT.

On this clonotype itself: A much larger clone is a single base away; this may be a read error. V and J are TRBV4-1 and TRBJ2-7; D uncertain. The germline V gene encodes CDR1 MGHRA and CDR2 YSYEKL. This CDR3 is 16 amino acids long. The CDR3 DNA follows: TGCGCCAGCGGCCAAGATGCTTTCAACCCAGTCTACGAGCAGTACTTC. Residues: CASGQDAFNPVYEQYF.

The chain couples TRBV4-2 to TRBJ2-5, with 12 bases lining up with TRBD2. The junction had 8 bases not matched to a gene; V was cut back by 2 bases and J by 7 bases. The germline CDR1 and CDR2 sequences are LGHNA and YNFKEQ. The CDR3 length is 16 residues. The DNA for the CDR3 is TGTGCCAGCAGCCAAACACTAGCGGGAGGCGGGGGGACCCAGTACTTC. This encodes CASSQTLAGGGGTQYF.

The rearrangement joins TRBV5-1 to TRBJ2-7; D not certain. This CDR3 contains 15 residues. Germline-derived CDR1 and CDR2 are SGHRS and YFSETQ. Trimming took off 1 base at V and 3 bases at J, with 14 bases between the two ends. CDR3 nucleotides: TGCGCCAGCAGCTTGCGTCCAGTGGGCGGCTACGAGCAGTACTTC. Amino acids: CASSLRPVGGYEQYF.

A remark on this clonotype: The junction departs from the called germline gene at one end, perhaps through a read error. The chain combines TRBV10-3 with TRBJ2-5; TRBD1 matches at 7 bases. Germline CDR1 is ENHRY and CDR2 is SYGVKD. The CDR3 is 15 amino acids. The CDR3 protein is CAISRQGGSQETQCF. CDR3 DNA: TGTGCCATCAGTCGACAGGGTGGGAGCCAAGAGACCCAGTGCTTC.

The V gene is TRBV28, the J gene TRBJ2-7; 8 positions match TRBD2. This CDR3 has 16 amino acids. Germline CDR1 MDHEN, CDR2 SYDVKM. With V trimmed by 9 bases and J by 3 bases, 16 bases remained unmatched. The chain's CDR3 is CARSPYLAGTDYEQYF. The DNA for the CDR3 is TGTGCCAGGAGTCCGTATTTAGCGGGAACGGACTACGAGCAGTACTTC.

Of note for this clonotype: A read error may explain this, as a much larger clone is one base away. V is TRBV30 and J is TRBJ1-2; D might be TRBD1 (5 bases). This CDR3 spans 13 amino acids. Germline CDR1 GTSNPN, CDR2 SVGIG (reference sequence). V dropped 4 bases and J dropped 2 bases, with 11 bases sitting between them. The CDR3 here is CAWTGGWNYGYTF. CDR3 DNA: TGTGCCTGGACGGGGGGTTGGAACTATGGCTACACCTTC.

On this clonotype: A read error may account for a junction end that differs from germline. The gene calls are TRBV6-5 and TRBJ1-3, with D possibly matching TRBD1 (6 bases). Germline CDR1 reads MNHEY; CDR2 reads SVGAGI. The CDR3 sequence is 14 residues long. CDR3 sequence reads: CASMRDTSGNTIYF. As DNA, the CDR3 is TGTGCTAGCATGCGGGACACCTCTGGAAACACCATATATTTT.